This is a list of T cell receptor beta chains from one sample in a study of blood T cells in healthy people across ages. TCRdb passed the 5' RACE reads through MiXCR, listing each CDR3 protein once. The table has 1 million or so distinct CDR3 sequences, approximately 25% seen once; the top ten hold around 0.75%. The sample also formed part of further work on T cells of mothers and their children.

The sample taken for sequencing was blood. Receptor source: a girl aged 2 to 10 in good health. Each CDR3 is given without its conserved first and last residue.

J gene: TRBJ2-3
V gene: TRBV2
CDR3 protein: ASSLGLYWSTGTQY

J gene: TRBJ2-5
V gene: TRBV7-2
CDR3 protein: ASSPGQIETQY

J gene: TRBJ2-5
V gene: TRBV7-8
CDR3 protein: ASSLTDSPVETQY

J gene: TRBJ2-3
V gene: TRBV10-3
CDR3 protein: AISFQVRSTDTQY

J gene: TRBJ2-6
V gene: TRBV11-1
CDR3 protein: AGSSTIGGQGIKMTGANVLT

J gene: -
V gene: TRBV5-5
CDR3 protein: ASSLGNSQF

J gene: TRBJ2-3
V gene: TRBV3-1
CDR3 protein: ASSQVLRADTQY

J gene: TRBJ1-1
V gene: TRBV6-7
CDR3 protein: ASSAGAF

J gene: TRBJ2-1
V gene: TRBV20-1
CDR3 protein: SANRDADYNEQF

J gene: TRBJ1-6
V gene: TRBV7-2
CDR3 protein: ASSRGRVNNSPLH

J gene: TRBJ1-4
V gene: TRBV18
CDR3 protein: ASSQRGQGSEKLF

J gene: TRBJ2-5
V gene: TRBV29-1
CDR3 protein: SVRTEIKETQY

J gene: TRBJ2-1
V gene: TRBV12-3/TRBV12-4
CDR3 protein: ASNGGRPNEQF

J gene: TRBJ2-5
V gene: TRBV12-3/TRBV12-4
CDR3 protein: ASSLTGVGQETQY

J gene: TRBJ2-3
V gene: TRBV12-3/TRBV12-4
CDR3 protein: ASSFSRGRTDTQY

J gene: TRBJ2-2
V gene: TRBV27
CDR3 protein: ASSLWWGLPGELF

J gene: TRBJ2-7
V gene: TRBV7-9
CDR3 protein: ASSSFSGRLYEQY

J gene: -
V gene: TRBV4-1
CDR3 protein: ASSQDPGVSGEQF

J gene: TRBJ1-5
V gene: TRBV5-8
CDR3 protein: ASGDRPSQPQH

J gene: TRBJ2-7
V gene: TRBV20-1
CDR3 protein: SARGWGADHSYEQY

J gene: TRBJ2-5
V gene: TRBV10-3
CDR3 protein: AISELAGEVGETQY

J gene: -
V gene: TRBV20-1
CDR3 protein: SAREFTGGENEQF

J gene: TRBJ2-7
V gene: TRBV7-2
CDR3 protein: ASSLGDFFGEQY

J gene: TRBJ1-2
V gene: TRBV7-9
CDR3 protein: ASSSAPGQGAGGYT

J gene: TRBJ1-1
V gene: TRBV29-1
CDR3 protein: SVPGTGGIGTEAF

J gene: TRBJ2-3
V gene: TRBV15
CDR3 protein: ATSTLQGASDTQY

J gene: TRBJ1-4
V gene: TRBV9
CDR3 protein: ASIFTPPDEKLF

J gene: TRBJ2-1
V gene: TRBV6-6
CDR3 protein: ASIFGTLNNEQF

J gene: TRBJ2-7
V gene: TRBV10-3
CDR3 protein: AISKDNYEQY

J gene: TRBJ2-5
V gene: TRBV5-6
CDR3 protein: ASSSGRIQETQY

J gene: TRBJ2-1
V gene: TRBV12-3/TRBV12-4
CDR3 protein: ASSSDDLSYNEQF

J gene: TRBJ2-1
V gene: TRBV6-4
CDR3 protein: ASSSGLDSDEQF

J gene: TRBJ1-1
V gene: TRBV20-1
CDR3 protein: SVKTEMNTEAF

J gene: TRBJ2-5
V gene: TRBV29-1
CDR3 protein: SVPTRGDFRF

J gene: TRBJ2-5
V gene: TRBV4-1
CDR3 protein: ASSQVRGEAETQY

J gene: TRBJ1-4
V gene: TRBV5-1
CDR3 protein: ASSSEWGNEKLF

J gene: TRBJ1-1
V gene: TRBV12-5
CDR3 protein: ASARDGGTEAF

J gene: TRBJ2-5
V gene: TRBV29-1
CDR3 protein: SVVKREGQETQY

J gene: TRBJ1-4
V gene: TRBV28
CDR3 protein: ASKRGSNEKLF

J gene: TRBJ2-1
V gene: TRBV24-1
CDR3 protein: AGKRSPNEQF

J gene: TRBJ1-1
V gene: TRBV19
CDR3 protein: ASSSFGNREAF

J gene: TRBJ2-1
V gene: TRBV27
CDR3 protein: ASSSPGQVLYEQF

J gene: TRBJ2-7
V gene: TRBV10-3
CDR3 protein: AISDDGLAGGTSYEQY

J gene: -
V gene: TRBV29-1
CDR3 protein: SAMDSPNEQF

J gene: -
V gene: TRBV12-3/TRBV12-4
CDR3 protein: ASNAHGAGYEQY

J gene: -
V gene: TRBV7-9
CDR3 protein: ASSSALNHEQY

J gene: TRBJ1-2
V gene: TRBV7-2
CDR3 protein: ASSFASEAAT

J gene: -
V gene: TRBV27
CDR3 protein: ASSFFSGEDEQF

J gene: TRBJ2-3
V gene: TRBV6-5
CDR3 protein: ASSSSGGLTDTQY

J gene: TRBJ1-2
V gene: TRBV12-3/TRBV12-4
CDR3 protein: ASSGGAETGLDGYT

J gene: TRBJ2-7
V gene: TRBV7-2
CDR3 protein: ASSLHRAPSYEQY

J gene: TRBJ2-7
V gene: TRBV7-2
CDR3 protein: ASSLIGKRQLTYEQY